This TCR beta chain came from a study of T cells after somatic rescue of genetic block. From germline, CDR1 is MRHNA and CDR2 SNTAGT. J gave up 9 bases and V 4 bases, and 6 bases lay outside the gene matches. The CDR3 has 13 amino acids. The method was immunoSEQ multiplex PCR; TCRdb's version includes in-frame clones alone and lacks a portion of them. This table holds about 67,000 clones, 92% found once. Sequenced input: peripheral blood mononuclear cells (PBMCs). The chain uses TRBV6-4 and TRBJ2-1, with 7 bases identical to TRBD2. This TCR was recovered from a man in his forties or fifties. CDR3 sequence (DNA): TGTGCCAGCAGTGGAACTAGCGCGGGTGAGCAGTTCTTC. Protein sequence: CASSGTSAGEQFF.